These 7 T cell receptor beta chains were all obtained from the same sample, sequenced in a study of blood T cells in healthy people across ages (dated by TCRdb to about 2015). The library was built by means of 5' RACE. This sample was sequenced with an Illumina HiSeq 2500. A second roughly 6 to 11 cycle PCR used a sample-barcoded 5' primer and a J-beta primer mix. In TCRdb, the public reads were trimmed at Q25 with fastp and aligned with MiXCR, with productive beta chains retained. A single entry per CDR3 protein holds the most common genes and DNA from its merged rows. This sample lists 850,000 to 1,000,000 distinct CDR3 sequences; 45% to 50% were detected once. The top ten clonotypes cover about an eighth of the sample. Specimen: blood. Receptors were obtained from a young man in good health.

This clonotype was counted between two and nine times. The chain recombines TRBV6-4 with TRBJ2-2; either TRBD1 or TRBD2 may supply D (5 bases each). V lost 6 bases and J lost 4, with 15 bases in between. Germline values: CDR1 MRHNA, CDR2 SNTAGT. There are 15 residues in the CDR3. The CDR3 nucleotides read TGTGCCAGCAGCCAAATCCAGGGAGCCACCGGGGAGCTGTTTTTT. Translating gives CASSQIQGATGELFF.

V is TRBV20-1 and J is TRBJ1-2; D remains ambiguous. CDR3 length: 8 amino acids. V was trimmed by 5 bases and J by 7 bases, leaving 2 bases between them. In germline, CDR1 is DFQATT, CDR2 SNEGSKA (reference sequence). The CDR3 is CSALGYTF. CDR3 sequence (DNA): TGCAGTGCTCTTGGCTACACCTTC.

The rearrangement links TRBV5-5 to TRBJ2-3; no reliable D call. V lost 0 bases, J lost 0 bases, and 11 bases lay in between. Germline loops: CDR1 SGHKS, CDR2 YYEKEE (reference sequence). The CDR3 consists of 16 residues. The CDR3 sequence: CASSLGDPYSTDTQYF. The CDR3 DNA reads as TGTGCCAGCAGCTTGGGCGATCCCTATAGCACAGATACGCAGTATTTT. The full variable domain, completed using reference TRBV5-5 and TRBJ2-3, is DAGVTQSPTHLIKTRGQQVTLRCSPISGHKSVSWYQQVLGQGPQFIFQYYEKEERGRGNFPDRFSARQFPNYSSELNVNALLLGDSALYLCASSLGDPYSTDTQYFGPGTRLTVL.

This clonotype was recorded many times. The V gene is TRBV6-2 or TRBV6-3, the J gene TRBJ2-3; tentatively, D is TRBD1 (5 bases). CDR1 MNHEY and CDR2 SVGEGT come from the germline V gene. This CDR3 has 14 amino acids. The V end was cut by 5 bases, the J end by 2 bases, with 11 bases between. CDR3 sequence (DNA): TGTGCCAGCAGTGGATGGACATCCACAGATACGCAGTATTTT. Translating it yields CASSGWTSTDTQYF.

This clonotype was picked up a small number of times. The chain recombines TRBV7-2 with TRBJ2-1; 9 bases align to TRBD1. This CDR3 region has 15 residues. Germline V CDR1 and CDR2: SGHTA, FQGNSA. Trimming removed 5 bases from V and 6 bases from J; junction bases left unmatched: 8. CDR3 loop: CASSQGQGNFNEQFF. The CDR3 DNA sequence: TGTGCCAGCAGCCAGGGACAGGGTAATTTCAATGAGCAGTTCTTC.

In nucleotides, the CDR3 is TGTGCCAGCAGCCAAGGGGCCGCAAACTCCAATCAGCCCCAGCATTTT. This translates into CASSQGAANSNQPQHF. The rearrangement joins TRBV3-1 to TRBJ1-5, with D unresolved. Germline CDR1 and CDR2: LGHDT and YNNKEL (reference sequence). The ends were cut back, 1 base at V and 3 bases at J, with 13 bases in the middle. This CDR3 has 16 amino acids.

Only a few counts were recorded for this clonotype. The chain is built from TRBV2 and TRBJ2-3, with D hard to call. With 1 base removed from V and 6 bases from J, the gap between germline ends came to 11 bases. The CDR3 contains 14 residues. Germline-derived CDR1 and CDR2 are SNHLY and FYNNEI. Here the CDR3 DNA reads TGTGCCAGCAGTGAAGAGGAACTCTTCGATACGCAGTATTTT. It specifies CASSEEELFDTQYF. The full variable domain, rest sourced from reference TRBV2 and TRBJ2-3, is EPEVTQTPSHQVTQMGQEVILRCVPISNHLYFYWYRQILGQKVEFLVSFYNNEISEKSEIFDDQFSVERPDGSNFTLKIRSTKLEDSAMYFCASSEEELFDTQYFGPGTRLTVL.